This record concerns one TCR beta chain sequence. The antigen is unknown. This specimen belongs to a study of cytomegalovirus exposure and HLA in healthy donors. Overall study context: From donors who were HLA-typed, an early data release held approximately 84 million unique TCRs. Study-level findings and limits: Accurate HLA-A and HLA-B prediction from TCR beta sequences was reported for most subjects. Specific recognition of CMV antigens was confirmed in vitro for a few chains (all CMV-associated). An ancestry cluster, one associated with Asian ancestry, reportedly showed fewer N-insertions than the 666-donor mean in a later analysis.

V was trimmed by 1 base and J by 8 bases, leaving 9 bases between them. The CDR3 loop spans 12 amino acids. In germline, CDR1 is SGHRS, CDR2 YFSETQ. PCR used 60 Vbeta primers and 13 Jbeta primers. Profiling relied on immunoSEQ multiplex PCR, and the TCRdb table lists in-frame clones only, not all of them. The table shows 200,000 to 250,000 clones, with over 75% occurring only once. This receptor was obtained from a human donor in good health. Material for sequencing was PBMCs. The chain uses TRBV5-1 and TRBJ1-2; the D is unclear. CDR3: CASSLSAGGYTF. DNA of the CDR3: TGCGCCAGCAGCTTGTCAGCGGGCGGCTACACCTTC. Filled out from reference TRBV5-1 and TRBJ1-2, the complete variable domain reads KAGVTQTPRYLIKTRGQQVTLSCSPISGHRSVSWYQQTPGQGLQFLFEYFSETQRNKGNFPGRFSGRQFSNSRSEMNVSTLELGDSALYLCASSLSAGGYTFGSGTRLTVV.